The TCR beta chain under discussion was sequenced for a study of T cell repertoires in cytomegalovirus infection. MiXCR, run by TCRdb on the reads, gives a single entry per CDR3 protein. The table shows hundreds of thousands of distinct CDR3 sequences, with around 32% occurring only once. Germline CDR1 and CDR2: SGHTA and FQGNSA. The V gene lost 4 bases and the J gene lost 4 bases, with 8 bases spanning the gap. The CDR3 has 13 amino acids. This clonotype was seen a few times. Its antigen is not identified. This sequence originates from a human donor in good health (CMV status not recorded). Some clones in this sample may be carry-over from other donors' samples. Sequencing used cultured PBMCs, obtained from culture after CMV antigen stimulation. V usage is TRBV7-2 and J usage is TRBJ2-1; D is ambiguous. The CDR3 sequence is CASSSNGYNEQFF. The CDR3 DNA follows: TGTGCCAGCAGCTCAAACGGGTACAATGAGCAGTTCTTC.